This TCR beta chain emerged from a study of shared clonotypes between healthy human individuals. Looked up from germline, CDR1 is SGHRS and CDR2 is YFSETQ. The V end was cut by 4 bases, the J end by 3 bases, with 11 bases between. CDR3 length: 14 amino acids. An even split of each subset's genomic DNA across several immunoSEQ plates was performed. Repertoires were generated with immunoSEQ multiplex PCR, while TCRdb's copy carries only in-frame clones and drops some. The sample has roughly 1,800,000 clones, about 95% seen once. CD45RO-negative CD8 cells positively selected for CCR7 made up the naive population, which excluded terminally differentiated effector memory CD45RA+ cells. Donors had no recently reported acute infections or vaccinations and were HIV-negative.

The receptor comes from a man between 18 and 29 years old in good health. The sequenced material came from naive CD8+ T cells sorted from blood. This chain uses TRBV5-1 with TRBJ2-1; tentatively, D is TRBD2 (6 bases). The CDR3 DNA sequence: TGCGCCAGCAGCCCGGACTATGGCTACAATGAGCAGTTCTTC. Its protein product is CASSPDYGYNEQFF.